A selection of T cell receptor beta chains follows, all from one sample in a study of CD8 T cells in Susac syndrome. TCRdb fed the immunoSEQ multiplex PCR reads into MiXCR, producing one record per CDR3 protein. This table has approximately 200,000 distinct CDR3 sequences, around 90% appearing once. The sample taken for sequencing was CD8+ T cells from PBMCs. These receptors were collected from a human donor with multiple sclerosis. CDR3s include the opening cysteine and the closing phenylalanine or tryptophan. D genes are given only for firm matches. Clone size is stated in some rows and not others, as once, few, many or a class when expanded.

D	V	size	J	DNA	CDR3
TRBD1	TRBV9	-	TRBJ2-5	TGTGCCAGCAGCGTACGGACAGGGGTGACCCAGTACTTC	CASSVRTGVTQYF
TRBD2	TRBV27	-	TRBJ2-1	TGTGCCAGCAGTCTAGCGGCCAACTCCTACAATGAGCAGTTCTTC	CASSLAANSYNEQFF
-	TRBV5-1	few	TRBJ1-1	TGCGCCAGCAGCTTGGGACCGGCCATTGAAGCTTTCTTT	CASSLGPAIEAFF
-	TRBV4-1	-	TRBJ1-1	TGCGCCAGCAGCCAGGGTAAGAACACTGAAGCTTTCTTT	CASSQGKNTEAFF
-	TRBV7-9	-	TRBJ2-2	TGTGCCAGCAGCTCTCCCGGGAGCGTTCCCCCCAACACCGGGGAGCTGTTTTTT	CASSSPGSVPPNTGELFF
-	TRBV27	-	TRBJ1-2	TGTGCCAGCAGTTTAGACCCTAACTATGGCTACACCTTC	CASSLDPNYGYTF
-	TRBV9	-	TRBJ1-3	TGTGCCAGCAGCGTCGAGGTCAACTCTGGAAACACCATATATTTT	CASSVEVNSGNTIYF
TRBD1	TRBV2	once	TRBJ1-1	TGTGCCAGCAGGGACGGGACAGGGGGCACTGAAGCTTTCTTT	CASRDGTGGTEAFF
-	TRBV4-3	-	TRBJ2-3	TGCGCCAGCAGCCAAGATGAGGCTAGTCAAGGCACAGATACGCAGTATTTT	CASSQDEASQGTDTQYF
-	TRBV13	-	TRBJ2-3	TGTGCCAGCAGCTGGGGCGAGAAAGATACGCAGTATTTT	CASSWGEKDTQYF
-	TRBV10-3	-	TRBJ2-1	TGTGCCATCAGTGAAGGAAGTCAAGAGCAGTTCTTC	CAISEGSQEQFF
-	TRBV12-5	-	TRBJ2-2	TGTGCTAGTGGGGAACACGGGGAGCTGTTTTTT	CASGEHGELFF
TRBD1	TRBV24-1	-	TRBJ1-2	TGTGCCACCAGTGATCGCCCCCAGGGGGGAGAAGGCTACACCTTC	CATSDRPQGGEGYTF
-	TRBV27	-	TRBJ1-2	TGTGCCAGCAGTTACCTGGGTAAGGACGGCTACACCTTC	CASSYLGKDGYTF
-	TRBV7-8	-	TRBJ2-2	TGTGCCAGCAGCTTAGAAGGCCCGGGAGTTCTCTTAGGGGAGCTGTTTTTT	CASSLEGPGVLLGELFF
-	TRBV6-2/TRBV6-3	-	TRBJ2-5	TGTGCCAGCAGTTACGAGTTAATGGGAGAGACCCAGTACTTC	CASSYELMGETQYF
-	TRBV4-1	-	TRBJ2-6	TGCGCCAGCAGCCAAGTGGCGGAGGGGGTGCTCCCTGGGGCCAACGTCCTGACTTTC	CASSQVAEGVLPGANVLTF
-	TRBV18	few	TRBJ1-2	TGTGCCAGCTCACCACCGGCGGGGGGCTATGGCTACACCTTC	CASSPPAGGYGYTF
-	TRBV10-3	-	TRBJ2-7	TGTGCCATAGGGACTGCCAAATACGAGCAGTACTTC	CAIGTAKYEQYF
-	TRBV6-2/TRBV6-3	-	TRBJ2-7	TGTGCCAGCAGGCGTAGAGATACAACCTACGAGCAGTACTTC	CASRRRDTTYEQYF
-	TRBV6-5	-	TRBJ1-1	TGTGCCAGCAGTTACGAGACTGACGGCCCTGACGGGACTGAAGCTTTCTTT	CASSYETDGPDGTEAFF
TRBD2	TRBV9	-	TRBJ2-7	TGTGCCAGCAGCGCGAAGGGACTAGGAGGGGAGCAGTACTTC	CASSAKGLGGEQYF
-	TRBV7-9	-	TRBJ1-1	TGTGCCAGCAGCCCCAGGGCGAGAGCTGAAGCTTTCTTT	CASSPRARAEAFF
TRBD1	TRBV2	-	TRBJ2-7	TGTGCCAGCAGTGGAGTAGGGGGCGACGAGCAGTACTTC	CASSGVGGDEQYF
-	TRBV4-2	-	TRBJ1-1	TGTGCCAGCAGCCAAGATGAGGGGCGGGAGACTGAAGCTTTCTTT	CASSQDEGRETEAFF
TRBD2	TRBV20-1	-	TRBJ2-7	TGCAGTGCCCCCTCACCTGCTACTAGCGGGACCTACGAGCAGTACTTC	CSAPSPATSGTYEQYF
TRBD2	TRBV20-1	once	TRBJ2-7	TGCAGTGCGCTACGGCTAGCGGGCGGGGGCGAGCAGTACTTC	CSALRLAGGGEQYF
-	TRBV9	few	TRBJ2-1	TGTGCCAGCAGCCAAAATGACAATGAGCAGTTCTTC	CASSQNDNEQFF
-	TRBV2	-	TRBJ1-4	TGTGCCAGCAGTGCGCGGTCCCAGACTAATGAAAAACTGTTTTTT	CASSARSQTNEKLFF
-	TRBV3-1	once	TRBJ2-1	TGTGCCAGCAGCCAAGAAGGTTCTGGGTACAATGAGCAGTTCTTC	CASSQEGSGYNEQFF
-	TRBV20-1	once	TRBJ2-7	TGCAGTGCTACGGGGCGGAACAGGGCCGAGCAGTACTTC	CSATGRNRAEQYF
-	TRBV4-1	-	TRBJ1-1	TGCGCCAGCAGCCAAGCATTTGGGGGGTCCTTTACTGAAGCTTTCTTT	CASSQAFGGSFTEAFF
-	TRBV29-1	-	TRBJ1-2	TGCAGCGTTGAACAATTTAGTGGCAAAGGCTATGGCTACACCTTC	CSVEQFSGKGYGYTF
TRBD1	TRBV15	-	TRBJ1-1	TGTGCCACCAGCCTCGGACTAGGGACAGGGAACACTGAAGCTTTCTTT	CATSLGLGTGNTEAFF
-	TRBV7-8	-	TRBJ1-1	TGTGCCAGCAGCCCAAGGGGGGTAGGGAGGAACACTGAAGCTTTCTTT	CASSPRGVGRNTEAFF
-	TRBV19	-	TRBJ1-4	TGTGCCAGTAGTCCAGACGTTAATGAAAAACTGTTTTTT	CASSPDVNEKLFF
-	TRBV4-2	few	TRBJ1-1	TGTGCCAGCAGCCAGCCCCCAGGAACGCGGCCCACTGAAGCTTTCTTT	CASSQPPGTRPTEAFF
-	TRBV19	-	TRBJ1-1	TGTGCCAGTAGAGGTCCAGGGGAAACTGAAGCTTTCTTT	CASRGPGETEAFF
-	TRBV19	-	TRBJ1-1	TGTGCCAGCGCTGAGAGAGTCATGAACACTGAAGCTTTCTTT	CASAERVMNTEAFF
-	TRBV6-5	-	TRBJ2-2	TGTGCCAGCAGTCTCGGCACTTCGGGACCCGGGGAGCTGTTTTTT	CASSLGTSGPGELFF
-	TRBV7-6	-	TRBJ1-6	TGTGCCAGCAGCCCGGAGGGGCAAGGGATAGGGTCACCCCTCCACTTT	CASSPEGQGIGSPLHF
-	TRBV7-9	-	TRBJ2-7	TGTGCCAGCAGTTCTGGGGACCGAATATACGACTACGAGCAGTACTTC	CASSSGDRIYDYEQYF
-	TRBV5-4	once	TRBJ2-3	TGTGCCGCAGGACCGAGAAGCGGAGATACGCAGTATTTT	CAAGPRSGDTQYF
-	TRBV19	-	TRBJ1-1	TGTGCCAGTAGTGAGCAGGGCCATCTGAACACTGAAGCTTTCTTT	CASSEQGHLNTEAFF
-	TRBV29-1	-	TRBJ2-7	TGCAGCGTCAGGGGTAGGAGTTCCTACGAGCAGTACTTC	CSVRGRSSYEQYF
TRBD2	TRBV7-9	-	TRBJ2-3	TGTGCCAGCAGCCAGACTAGCGGGAGAACTGCGCAGTATTTT	CASSQTSGRTAQYF
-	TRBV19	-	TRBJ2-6	TGTGCCAGTACCCTTTCTCCGGGGGGGGCCAACGTCCTGACTTTC	CASTLSPGGANVLTF
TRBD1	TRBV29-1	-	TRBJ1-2	TGCAGCGCCCGGGACAGGGGTAACTATGGCTACACCTTC	CSARDRGNYGYTF
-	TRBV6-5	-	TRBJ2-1	TGTGCCAGCAGTTACCTTCCAGGAGGGGGCAATGAGCAGTTCTTC	CASSYLPGGGNEQFF
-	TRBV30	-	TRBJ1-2	TGTGCCTGGTCGACGGCTCCCACCCTCTATGGCTACACCTTC	CAWSTAPTLYGYTF
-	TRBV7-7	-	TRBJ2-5	TGTGCTAGCAGCTTCGGGGGCCCGATACCACAAGAGACCCAGTACTTC	CASSFGGPIPQETQYF
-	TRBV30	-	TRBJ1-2	TGTGCCTGGGTCTTAGAGGACGGAAGTCCCTATGGCTACACCTTC	CAWVLEDGSPYGYTF
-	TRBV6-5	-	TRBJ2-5	TGTGCCAGCACCGACTGGGGGCAGCAGGGGACCCAGTACTTC	CASTDWGQQGTQYF
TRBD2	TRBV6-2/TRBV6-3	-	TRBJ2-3	TGTGCCAGCAGTCTTGGACTAGCGGGATTCACAGATACGCAGTATTTT	CASSLGLAGFTDTQYF